The clone carrying this TCR beta chain was picked up many times. What it binds is unknown. Each cDNA molecule carried a unique molecular identifier. Using its own MiXCR run on the 5' RACE reads, TCRdb lists one record per CDR3 protein. The repertoire holds fewer than 40,000 distinct CDR3 sequences, with around 4% as singletons. This sample is part of a study of early T cells in non-severe SARS-CoV-2 infection. The overall study: The input, bulk RNA from unsorted whole blood, was sequenced, and chains were unpaired. Study results and limitations: VDJdb matching skewed toward anti-spike CD8 responses, missing private and CD4 specificities.

The CDR3 consists of 16 residues. After removal of 1 base from V and 6 bases from J, the junction contained 7 bases not matched to a gene. Germline V gene data show CDR1 as KGHSH and CDR2 as LQKENI. The chain joins TRBV18 to TRBJ2-3, with 10 bases that match TRBD2. The clonotype originates from an adult who was a healthcare worker with PCR-confirmed SARS-CoV-2 infection or an uninfected control (not recorded which). Sample: whole blood. In DNA form, the CDR3 reads TGTGCCAGCTCACCACTTGGGACTAGCGCTAAGGATACGCAGTATTTT. Its protein is CASSPLGTSAKDTQYF.